The 20 T cell receptor beta chains in this list originate from one sample, sequenced in a study of T cells after yellow fever vaccination. TCRdb fed the 5' RACE reads into MiXCR, producing one record per CDR3 protein. This repertoire shows about 360,000 distinct CDR3 sequences, 6.2% found once; its top ten account for 15%. The specimen comprised PBMCs, sampled 5 days after the yellow fever booster vaccination. The receptors were gathered from a man aged 25-45 years who received the YFV17D yellow fever vaccine.

This chain uses TRBV20-1 with TRBJ1-5; TRBD1 might be the D (5 bases). The V gene's germline CDR1 is DFQATT and CDR2 SNEGSKA (reference sequence). V shed 1 base and J shed 1 base, with 8 bases lying between them. The CDR3 totals 14 residues. CDR3: CSARGGGSNQPQHF. The CDR3 nucleotides read TGCAGTGCTAGAGGGGGCGGGAGCAATCAGCCCCAGCATTTT.

This clonotype was counted at least ten times. The rearrangement links TRBV20-1 to TRBJ2-5; no clear D. The CDR3 runs to 11 residues. CDR1 is DFQATT, CDR2 SNEGSKA, per germline (reference sequence). The V end lost 7 bases, the J end lost 4 bases, and 10 bases lay between the germline ends. The CDR3 here is CSGQSGETQYF. CDR3 nucleotides: TGCAGTGGGCAGTCTGGAGAGACCCAGTACTTC.

This clonotype has a count of ten or more. V gene TRBV12-3 or TRBV12-4 combines with J gene TRBJ2-5; D gene uncertain. V lost 6 bases, J lost 1 base, and 9 bases lay in between. This CDR3 is 13 amino acids long. The CDR3, as DNA: TGTGCCAGCAGCTACACTATCCAAGAGACCCAGTACTTC. Its protein product is CASSYTIQETQYF.

J is TRBJ2-4 and V is TRBV20-1; D uncertain. Looked up from germline, CDR1 is DFQATT and CDR2 is SNEGSKA (reference sequence). V was clipped by 3 bases and J by 1 base, with 1 base between them. The length of the CDR3 is 11 residues. CDR3 region: CSASAKNIQYF. DNA for the CDR3: TGCAGTGCTAGTGCCAAAAACATTCAGTACTTC.

This clonotype was found a few times. V is TRBV29-1 and J is TRBJ1-5; TRBD1 might be the D (5 bases). The CDR3 spans 13 residues. Germline lookup yields CDR1 SQVTM and CDR2 ANQGSEA. The V and J ends lost 0 bases and 8 bases respectively, with 11 bases between them. The CDR3: CSVEDAQGEPQHF. The CDR3 nucleotides read TGCAGCGTTGAAGACGCGCAGGGAGAGCCCCAGCATTTT.

In this sample, this clonotype turned up a few times. CDR3 region: CSARDYGAGAGSSYNEQFF. DNA of the CDR3: TGCAGTGCTAGAGATTACGGGGCGGGAGCGGGCTCATCCTACAATGAGCAGTTCTTC. V and J are TRBV20-1 and TRBJ2-1; TRBD2 matches 7 bases. With 0 bases clipped from V and 1 base from J, the junction kept 15 bases outside the gene matches. Germline CDR1 reads DFQATT; CDR2 reads SNEGSKA (reference sequence). This CDR3 is 19 amino acids long.

This rearrangement joins TRBV6-2 or TRBV6-3 to TRBJ2-1; 7 bases agree with TRBD2. The CDR3 extends over 17 amino acids. J lost 4 bases, V lost 6 bases, and 15 bases had no gene match. Germline CDR1 is MNHEY and CDR2 is SVGEGT. CDR3 loop: CASSEKAGTTSYNEQFF. The CDR3 DNA is TGTGCCAGCAGCGAAAAGGCCGGGACTACTTCGTACAATGAGCAGTTCTTC.

This clonotype was picked up a small number of times. This chain connects TRBV20-1 to TRBJ2-3, with D unresolved. CDR1 and CDR2 (germline): DFQATT, SNEGSKA (reference sequence). Trimming took off 0 bases at V and 2 bases at J, with 15 bases between the two ends. This CDR3 is built from 16 residues. CDR3 loop: CSARDYQTANTDTQYF. Written as DNA, the CDR3 is TGCAGTGCTAGAGACTACCAGACCGCTAACACAGATACGCAGTATTTT.

This clonotype was counted between two and nine times. The chain couples TRBV12-3 or TRBV12-4 to TRBJ1-1, with D tentatively TRBD1 (6 bases). This CDR3 spans 12 amino acids. V lost 7 bases to trimming and J lost 5 bases, with 11 bases between them. This CDR3 reads CASTTGLTEAFF. DNA of the CDR3: TGTGCCAGCACTACAGGGTTAACTGAAGCTTTCTTT.

The V and J genes are TRBV7-3 and TRBJ1-5; D not resolved. CDR1 and CDR2 (germline): SGHTA, FQGTGA. This CDR3 has 17 amino acids. V was cut by 5 bases and J by 2 bases, with 19 bases left in between. The CDR3 DNA sequence: TGTGCCAGCAGCCCCGCTCCAAGGAGGCGGGGCAATCAGCCCCAGCATTTT. Translating it yields CASSPAPRRRGNQPQHF.

This clonotype was observed at least ten times. The chain combines TRBV12-3 or TRBV12-4 with TRBJ2-3, with a tentative D call TRBD2 (6 bases). V lost 7 bases, J lost 10 bases, and 24 bases lay in between. The CDR3 consists of 15 residues. CDR3 in amino acids: CASIPRERVGRAQYF. CDR3 DNA sequence: TGTGCCAGCATCCCTCGTGAGCGGGTGGGCCGGGCGCAGTATTTT.

The table lists this clonotype with a few counts. This chain connects TRBV14 to TRBJ2-7; tentatively, D is TRBD2 (5 bases). The CDR3 sequence is 17 residues long. Germline CDR1 and CDR2: SGHDN and FVKESK. The V gene lost 1 base and the J gene lost 0 bases, with 16 bases spanning the gap. CDR3 protein: CASSQGFWAEDSYEQYF. In DNA, the CDR3 is TGTGCCAGCAGCCAAGGGTTTTGGGCGGAGGACTCCTACGAGCAGTACTTC.

At least ten counts were recorded for this clonotype. The chain carries TRBV5-1 and TRBJ2-3, with D possibly being TRBD1 (5 bases). There are 15 residues in the CDR3. Germline CDR1 and CDR2: SGHRS and YFSETQ. V shed 4 bases and J shed 1 base, with 13 bases lying between them. The CDR3 region is CASSMWVGGTDTQYF. The CDR3 coding sequence is TGCGCCAGCAGCATGTGGGTAGGGGGCACAGATACGCAGTATTTT.

This clonotype has only a few counts. The chain employs TRBV10-3 and TRBJ1-2; D unclear. Trimming took off 6 bases at V and 8 bases at J, with 16 bases between the two ends. Germline assignment: CDR1 ENHRY and CDR2 SYGVKD. This CDR3 contains 13 residues. CDR3 region: CAISGYDYEGYTF. CDR3 bases: TGTGCCATCAGCGGATATGATTATGAAGGCTACACCTTC.

The chain is built from TRBV6-2 or TRBV6-3 and TRBJ2-7; the D is unclear. There are 11 residues in the CDR3. Germline CDR1 and CDR2: MNHEY and SVGEGT. Trimming left V 6 bases short and J 6 bases short, with 9 bases between. CDR3 sequence: CASSIAAEQYF. CDR3 nucleotides: TGTGCCAGCAGCATAGCCGCCGAGCAGTACTTC.

This clonotype was seen just once. With a much larger clone just one base away, this may be a read error. This chain joins TRBV24-1 and TRBJ2-7; D is unclear. The CDR3 runs 13 residues. Germline V gene data show CDR1 as KGHDR and CDR2 as SFDVKD. This chain's CDR3 is CATNVADSYERYF. The CDR3 DNA is TGTGCCACCAATGTAGCCGACTCCTACGAGCGGTACTTC.

This clonotype was seen ten or more times. This chain joins TRBV10-3 and TRBJ2-7; 7 bases agree with TRBD1. This CDR3 has 14 amino acids. Per germline, CDR1 ENHRY and CDR2 SYGVKD. Germline trimming cut 3 bases from V and 2 bases from J; bases unmatched to any gene: 4. The CDR3 here is CAISDDRVPYEQYF. The CDR3 bases are TGTGCCATCAGTGATGACAGGGTCCCCTACGAGCAGTACTTC.

This clonotype showed up many times. The gene calls are TRBV19 and TRBJ1-5; D remains ambiguous. This CDR3 spans 13 amino acids. Germline V lookup: CDR1 LNHDA, CDR2 SQIVND (reference sequence). The V and J ends lost 2 bases and 2 bases respectively, with 4 bases between them. The CDR3 DNA reads as TGTGCCAGTAGTATACGACGCAATCAGCCCCAGCATTTT. This codes for CASSIRRNQPQHF.

Many counts were recorded for this clonotype. The chain couples TRBV5-5 to TRBJ1-5; D is ambiguous. The V and J ends lost 0 bases and 5 bases respectively, with 12 bases between them. CDR3 length: 15 amino acids. Looked up from germline, CDR1 is SGHKS and CDR2 is YYEKEE (reference sequence). This CDR3 is CASSLGFARDQPQHF. Written as DNA, the CDR3 is TGTGCCAGCAGCTTGGGATTTGCAAGGGATCAGCCCCAGCATTTT. The variable domain in full, completed from reference TRBV5-5 and TRBJ1-5, reads DAGVTQSPTHLIKTRGQQVTLRCSPISGHKSVSWYQQVLGQGPQFIFQYYEKEERGRGNFPDRFSARQFPNYSSELNVNALLLGDSALYLCASSLGFARDQPQHFGDGTRLSIL.

The V and J genes are TRBV3-1 and TRBJ2-1; possible D gene TRBD1, 7 bases. Germline V gene sequence: CDR1 LGHDT, CDR2 YNNKEL (reference sequence). V was cut by 0 bases and J by 2 bases, with 11 bases left in between. The CDR3 spans 16 residues. The CDR3 region has the DNA TGTGCCAGCAGCCAAGATCAGGGGGGAACCTACAATGAGCAGTTCTTC. Protein: CASSQDQGGTYNEQFF.